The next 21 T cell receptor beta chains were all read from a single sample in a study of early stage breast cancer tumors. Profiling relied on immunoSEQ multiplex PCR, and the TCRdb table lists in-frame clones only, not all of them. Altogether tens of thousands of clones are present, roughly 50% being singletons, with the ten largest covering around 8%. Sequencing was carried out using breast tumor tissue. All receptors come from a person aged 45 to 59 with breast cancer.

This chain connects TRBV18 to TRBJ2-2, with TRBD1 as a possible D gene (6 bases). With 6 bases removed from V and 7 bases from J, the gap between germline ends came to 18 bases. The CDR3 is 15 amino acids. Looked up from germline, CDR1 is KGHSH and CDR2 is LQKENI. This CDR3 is CASSPLTGSGGELFF. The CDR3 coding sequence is TGTGCCAGCTCCCCTCTTACAGGGTCCGGCGGGGAGCTGTTTTTT.

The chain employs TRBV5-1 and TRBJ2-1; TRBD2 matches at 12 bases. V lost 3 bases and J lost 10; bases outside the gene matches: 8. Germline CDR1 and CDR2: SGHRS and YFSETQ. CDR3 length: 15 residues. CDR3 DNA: TGCGCCAGCAGCTCGACGACTAGCGGGAGTGAAGAGCAGTTCTTC. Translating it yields CASSSTTSGSEEQFF.

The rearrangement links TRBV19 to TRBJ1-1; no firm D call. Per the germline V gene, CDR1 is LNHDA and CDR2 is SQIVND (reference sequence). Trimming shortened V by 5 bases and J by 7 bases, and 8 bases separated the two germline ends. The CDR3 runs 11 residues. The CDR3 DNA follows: TGTGCCAGTAGTCGGAGATATGAAGCTTTCTTT. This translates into CASSRRYEAFF.

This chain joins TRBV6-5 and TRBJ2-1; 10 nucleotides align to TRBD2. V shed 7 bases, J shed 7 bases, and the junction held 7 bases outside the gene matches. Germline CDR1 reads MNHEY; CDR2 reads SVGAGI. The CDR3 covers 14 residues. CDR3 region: CASIPLAGMNEQFF. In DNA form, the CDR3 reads TGTGCCAGCATCCCACTAGCGGGAATGAATGAGCAGTTCTTC.

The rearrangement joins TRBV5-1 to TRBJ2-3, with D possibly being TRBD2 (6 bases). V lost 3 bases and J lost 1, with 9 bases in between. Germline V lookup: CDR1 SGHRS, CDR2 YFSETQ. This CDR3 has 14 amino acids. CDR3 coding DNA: TGCGCCAGCAGCTGGTGGAGGGGCACAGATACGCAGTATTTT. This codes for CASSWWRGTDTQYF.

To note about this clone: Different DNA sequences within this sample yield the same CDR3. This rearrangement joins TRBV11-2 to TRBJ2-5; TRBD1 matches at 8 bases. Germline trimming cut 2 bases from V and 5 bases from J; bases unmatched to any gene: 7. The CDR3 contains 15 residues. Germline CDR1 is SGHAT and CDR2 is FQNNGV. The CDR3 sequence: CASSLSTGGGETQYF. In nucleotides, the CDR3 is TGTGCCAGCAGCTTAAGCACAGGGGGTGGGGAGACCCAGTACTTC.

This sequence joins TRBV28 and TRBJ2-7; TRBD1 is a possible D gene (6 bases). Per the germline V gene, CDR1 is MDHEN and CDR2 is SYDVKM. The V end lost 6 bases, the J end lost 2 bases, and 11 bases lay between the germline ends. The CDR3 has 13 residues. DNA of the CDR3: TGTGCCAGCAGGAGGACAGCCACCTACGAGCAGTACTTC. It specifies CASRRTATYEQYF.

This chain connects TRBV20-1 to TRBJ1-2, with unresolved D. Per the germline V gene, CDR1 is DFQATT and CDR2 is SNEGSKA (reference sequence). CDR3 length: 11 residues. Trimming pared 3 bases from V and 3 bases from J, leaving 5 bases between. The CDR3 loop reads CSASVDYGYTF. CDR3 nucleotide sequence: TGCAGTGCTAGCGTGGACTATGGCTACACCTTC.

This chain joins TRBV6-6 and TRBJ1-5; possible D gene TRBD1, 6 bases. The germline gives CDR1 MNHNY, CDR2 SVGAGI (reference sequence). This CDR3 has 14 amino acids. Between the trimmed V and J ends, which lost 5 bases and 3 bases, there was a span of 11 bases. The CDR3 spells CASSNRDNNQPQHF. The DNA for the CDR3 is TGTGCCAGCAGTAACCGGGACAACAATCAGCCCCAGCATTTT.

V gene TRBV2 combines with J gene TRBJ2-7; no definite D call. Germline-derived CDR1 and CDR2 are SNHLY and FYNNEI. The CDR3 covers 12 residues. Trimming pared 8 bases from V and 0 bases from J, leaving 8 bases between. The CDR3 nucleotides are TGTGCCAGCCAGGTGAGCTCCTACGAGCAGTACTTC. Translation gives CASQVSSYEQYF. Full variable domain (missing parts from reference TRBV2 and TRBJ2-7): EPEVTQTPSHQVTQMGQEVILRCVPISNHLYFYWYRQILGQKVEFLVSFYNNEISEKSEIFDDQFSVERPDGSNFTLKIRSTKLEDSAMYFCASQVSSYEQYFGPGTRLTVT.

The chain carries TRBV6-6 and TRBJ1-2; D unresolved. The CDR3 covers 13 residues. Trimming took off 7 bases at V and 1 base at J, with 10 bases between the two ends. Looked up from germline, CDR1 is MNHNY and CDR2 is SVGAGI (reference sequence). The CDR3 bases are TGTGCCAGCACCCCCGACGGTAACTATGGCTACACCTTC. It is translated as CASTPDGNYGYTF.

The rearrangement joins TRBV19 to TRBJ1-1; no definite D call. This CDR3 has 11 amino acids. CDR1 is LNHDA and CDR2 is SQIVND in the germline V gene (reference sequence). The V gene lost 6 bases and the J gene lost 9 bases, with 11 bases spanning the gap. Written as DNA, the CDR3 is TGTGCCAGTAGAAGTCAGAAAAAAGCTTTCTTT. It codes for CASRSQKKAFF.

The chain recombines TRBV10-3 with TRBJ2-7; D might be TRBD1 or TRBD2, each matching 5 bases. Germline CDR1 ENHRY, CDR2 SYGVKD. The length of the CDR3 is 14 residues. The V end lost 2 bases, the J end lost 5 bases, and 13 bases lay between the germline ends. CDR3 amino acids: CAISERRDGDEQYF. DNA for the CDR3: TGTGCCATCAGTGAGAGACGGGACGGCGACGAGCAGTACTTC.

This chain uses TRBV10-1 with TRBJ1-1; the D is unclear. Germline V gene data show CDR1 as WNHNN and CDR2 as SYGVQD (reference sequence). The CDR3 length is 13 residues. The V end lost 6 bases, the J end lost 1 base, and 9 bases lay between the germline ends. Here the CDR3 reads CASRTGWNTEAFF. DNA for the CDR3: TGCGCCAGCAGGACGGGGTGGAACACTGAAGCTTTCTTT.

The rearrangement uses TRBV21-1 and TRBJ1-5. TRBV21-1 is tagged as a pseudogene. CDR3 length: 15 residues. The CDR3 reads CASTPSLQSDQPQHF. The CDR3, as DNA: TGTGCCAGCACCCCTAGTTTGCAGTCGGATCAGCCCCAGCATTTT.

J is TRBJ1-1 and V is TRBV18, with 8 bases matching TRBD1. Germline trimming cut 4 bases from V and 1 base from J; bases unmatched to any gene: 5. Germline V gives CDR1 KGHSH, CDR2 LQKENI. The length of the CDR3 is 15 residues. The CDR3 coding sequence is TGTGCCAGCTCACGAGACCAGGGGGCGAACACTGAAGCTTTCTTT. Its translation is CASSRDQGANTEAFF. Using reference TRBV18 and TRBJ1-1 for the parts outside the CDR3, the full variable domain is NAGVMQNPRHLVRRRGQEARLRCSPMKGHSHVYWYRQLPEEGLKFMVYLQKENIIDESGMPKERFSAEFPKEGPSILRIQQVVRGDSAAYFCASSRDQGANTEAFFGQGTRLTVV.

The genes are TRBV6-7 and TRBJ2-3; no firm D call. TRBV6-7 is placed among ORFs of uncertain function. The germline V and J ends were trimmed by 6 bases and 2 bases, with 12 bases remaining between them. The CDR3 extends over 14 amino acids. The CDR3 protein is CASSPGPATDTQYF. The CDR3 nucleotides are TGTGCCAGCAGCCCTGGGCCAGCCACAGATACGCAGTATTTT.

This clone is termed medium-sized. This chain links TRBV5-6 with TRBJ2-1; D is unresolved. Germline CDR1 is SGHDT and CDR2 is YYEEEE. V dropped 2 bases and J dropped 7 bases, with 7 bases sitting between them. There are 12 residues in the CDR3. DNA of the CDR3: TGTGCCAGCAGCTTCGGGCGGAATGAGCAGTTCTTC. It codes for CASSFGRNEQFF. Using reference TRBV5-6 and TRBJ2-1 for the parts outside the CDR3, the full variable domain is DAGVTQSPTHLIKTRGQQVTLRCSPKSGHDTVSWYQQALGQGPQFIFQYYEEEERQRGNFPDRFSGHQFPNYSSELNVNALLLGDSALYLCASSFGRNEQFFGPGTRLTVL.

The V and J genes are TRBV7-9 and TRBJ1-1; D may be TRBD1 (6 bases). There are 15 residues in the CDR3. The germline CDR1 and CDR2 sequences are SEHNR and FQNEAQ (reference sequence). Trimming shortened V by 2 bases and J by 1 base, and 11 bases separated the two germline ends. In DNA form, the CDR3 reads TGTGCCAGCAGCTTACCTCTACAGGGGAACACTGAAGCTTTCTTT. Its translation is CASSLPLQGNTEAFF.

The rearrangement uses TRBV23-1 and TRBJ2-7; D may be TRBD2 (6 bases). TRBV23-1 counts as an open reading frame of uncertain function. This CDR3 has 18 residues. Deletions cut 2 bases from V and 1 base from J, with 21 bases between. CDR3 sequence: CASSQPITGGGASYEQYF. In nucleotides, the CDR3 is TGCGCCAGCAGTCAACCCATAACCGGGGGTGGGGCGTCCTACGAGCAGTACTTC.

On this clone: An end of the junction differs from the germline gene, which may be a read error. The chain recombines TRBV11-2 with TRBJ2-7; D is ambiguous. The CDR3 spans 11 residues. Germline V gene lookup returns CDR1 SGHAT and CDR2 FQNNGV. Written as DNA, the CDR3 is TGTGCCAGCAGTCTAGGTCGTATTTGCGACTTC. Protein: CASSLGRICDF.